This T cell receptor (beta chain) was documented in a study of T-cell memory formation after mild COVID-19. The table lists this clonotype with a few counts. MiXCR was run by TCRdb on the 5' RACE reads, yielding one entry per CDR3 protein. The top ten clones hold 31% of a sample with some 70,000 distinct CDR3 sequences, over 15% of them seen once. This CDR3 has 14 residues. Trimming removed 3 bases at V and 3 bases at J, with 14 bases between. Germline V gene sequence: CDR1 SQVTM, CDR2 ANQGSEA. This sequence joins TRBV29-1 and TRBJ1-1; possible D gene TRBD1, 5 bases. The TCR sequence derives from an adult woman who had mild COVID-19 (a few samples of this study predate the infection). Cell type and time point are not known. Sequencing input: PBMCs or a T cell subset sorted from them (not recorded which). The DNA of the CDR3 is TGCAGCGTTGATCTTGGCAGGGACGACACTGAAGCTTTCTTT. It translates to CSVDLGRDDTEAFF.